The 24 T cell receptor beta chains below all came from one sample that was sequenced in a study of blood T cells in healthy people across ages (dated by TCRdb to about 2015). The library was prepared using 5' RACE. Sequenced using an Illumina HiSeq 2500. A second PCR of about 7 to 12 cycles was run with a J-beta primer mix and a sample-barcoded 5' primer. TCRdb reprocessing: public reads trimmed at Q25 with fastp, clones called with MiXCR, in-frame beta chains kept. Rows with a matching CDR3 protein are joined into one entry that keeps the most common DNA and genes. Here the sample has almost 800,000 distinct CDR3 sequences; roughly 60% occur a single time. Clones ranked in the top ten supply about 20% of the sample. The sample taken for sequencing was blood. Receptors were obtained from a man between 25 and 39 years old in good health.

The rearrangement links TRBV11-3 to TRBJ2-7; D gene ambiguous. CDR1 SGHNT and CDR2 YENEEA come from the germline V gene. This CDR3 has 14 amino acids. The V end was cut by 0 bases, the J end by 4 bases, with 10 bases between. The CDR3 spells CASSLDLFPYEQYF. The CDR3, as DNA: TGTGCCAGCAGCTTAGATCTGTTCCCGTACGAGCAGTACTTC.

The chain joins TRBV11-2 to TRBJ2-7, with D perhaps TRBD1 (5 bases). This CDR3 is 16 amino acids long. Germline CDR1 and CDR2: SGHAT and FQNNGV. Between the trimmed V and J ends, which lost 1 base and 3 bases, there was a span of 16 bases. The CDR3 region has the DNA TGTGCCAGCAGCTTAGCCGTAGGAGATCAGGGCTACGAGCAGTACTTC. It specifies CASSLAVGDQGYEQYF.

This clonotype has just a few counts. The rearrangement links TRBV7-2 to TRBJ1-2; D is possibly TRBD1 (6 bases). V lost 3 bases and J lost 3, with 14 bases in between. CDR3 length equals 15 residues. Looked up from germline, CDR1 is SGHTA and CDR2 is FQGNSA. DNA for the CDR3: TGTGCCAGCAGCTTGACAGGTGGCGGGGACTATGGCTACACCTTC. Its translation: CASSLTGGGDYGYTF.

The chain links TRBV7-8 to TRBJ2-7; 12 bases are shared with TRBD2. The junction had 19 bases not matched to a gene; V was cut back by 4 bases and J by 9 bases. CDR3 length equals 18 residues. CDR1 SGHVS and CDR2 FQNEAQ come from the germline V gene. Here the CDR3 reads CASSSNRGRRLAGAVQYF. The CDR3 bases are TGTGCCAGCAGCTCCAACAGGGGACGGAGACTAGCGGGAGCGGTGCAGTACTTC.

In nucleotides, the CDR3 is TGTGCCAGCAGTAACCAGGGCCCACAGCATTTT. Its protein product is CASSNQGPQHF. The V and J genes are TRBV12-3 or TRBV12-4 and TRBJ1-5; TRBD1 might be the D (5 bases). CDR3 length: 11 amino acids. V lost 5 bases and J 13 bases, leaving 12 bases between the germline ends.

This CDR3 is CASSLNSGAPLHF. DNA of the CDR3: TGTGCCAGCAGCTTAAACTCCGGGGCGCCCCTCCACTTT. J is TRBJ1-6 and V is TRBV7-3, with D possibly being TRBD1 (5 bases). This CDR3 has 13 amino acids. Trimming shortened V by 1 base and J by 13 bases, and 11 bases separated the two germline ends. Germline loops: CDR1 SGHTA, CDR2 FQGTGA.

The rearrangement uses TRBV7-9 and TRBJ2-1; D may be TRBD2 (7 bases). This CDR3 region has 14 residues. Per germline, CDR1 SEHNR and CDR2 FQNEAQ (reference sequence). V gave up 7 bases and J gave up 4 bases, with 14 bases separating them. CDR3 DNA: TGTGCCAGCACGAGGGGGGGGCCTTACAATGAGCAGTTCTTC. Translating gives CASTRGGPYNEQFF. Variable domain in full (rest from reference TRBV7-9 and TRBJ2-1): DTGVSQNPRHKITKRGQNVTFRCDPISEHNRLYWYRQTLGQGPEFLTYFQNEAQLEKSRLLSDRFSAERPKGSFSTLEIQRTEQGDSAMYLCASTRGGPYNEQFFGPGTRLTVL.

Many counts were recorded for this clonotype. The V call is TRBV7-2, the J call TRBJ2-5; no clear D gene. CDR1 and CDR2 (germline): SGHTA, FQGNSA. Trimming shortened V by 4 bases and J by 5 bases, and 17 bases separated the two germline ends. This CDR3 spans 15 amino acids. CDR3 sequence reads: CASSSSVNLGETQYF. For the CDR3, the DNA is TGTGCCAGCAGCTCCTCGGTCAACCTGGGGGAGACCCAGTACTTC. The full variable domain, rest sourced from reference TRBV7-2 and TRBJ2-5, is GAGVSQSPSNKVTEKGKDVELRCDPISGHTALYWYRQSLGQGLEFLIYFQGNSAPDKSGLPSDRFSAERTGGSVSTLTIQRTQQEDSAVYLCASSSSVNLGETQYFGPGTRLLVL.

This clonotype was picked up a small number of times. V gene TRBV4-3 combines with J gene TRBJ2-5, with a possible D match to TRBD2 (5 bases). Trimming stripped 1 base from V and 11 bases from J, with 17 bases between. The CDR3 is 14 amino acids. CDR1 is LGHNA, CDR2 YSLEER, per germline. In DNA form, the CDR3 reads TGCGCCAGCAGCCAAGCTATAGGGTGGGGAGAGCAGTACTTC. Its protein is CASSQAIGWGEQYF.

The chain is built from TRBV18 and TRBJ2-5; D is possibly TRBD1 or TRBD2 (5 bases each). Germline V gene lookup returns CDR1 KGHSH and CDR2 LQKENI. The CDR3 totals 15 residues. With 0 bases removed from V and 3 bases from J, the gap between germline ends came to 11 bases. CDR3 loop: CASSPPARGEETQYF. CDR3 in DNA: TGTGCCAGCTCACCACCTGCCCGGGGCGAAGAGACCCAGTACTTC. Combining the CDR3 with reference TRBV18 and TRBJ2-5 gives the whole variable domain NAGVMQNPRHLVRRRGQEARLRCSPMKGHSHVYWYRQLPEEGLKFMVYLQKENIIDESGMPKERFSAEFPKEGPSILRIQQVVRGDSAAYFCASSPPARGEETQYFGPGTRLLVL.

The V gene is TRBV5-1, the J gene TRBJ2-3, with a weak D call TRBD2 (5 bases). The germline V gene encodes CDR1 SGHRS and CDR2 YFSETQ. The CDR3 is 14 amino acids. Trimming left V 4 bases short and J 0 bases short, with 9 bases between. CDR3 loop: CASSGAASTDTQYF. The CDR3, as DNA: TGCGCCAGCAGCGGAGCGGCTAGCACAGATACGCAGTATTTT.

The chain joins TRBV5-8 to TRBJ2-1, with 11 bases that match TRBD2. CDR1 is SGHTS, CDR2 YDEGEE, per germline. V lost 7 bases and J lost 8; bases outside the gene matches: 5. The length of the CDR3 is 13 residues. The CDR3 DNA sequence: TGTGCCAGCCTCACTAGCGGGGGCTATGAGCAGTTCTTC. Translated: CASLTSGGYEQFF.

A word on this clonotype: One end of the junction is discordant with germline, which a read error may explain. The chain couples TRBV5-1 to TRBJ1-5; TRBD1 matches at 7 bases. Germline V lookup: CDR1 SGHRS, CDR2 YFSETQ. This CDR3 contains 14 residues. The CDR3 DNA sequence: TGCGCCAGCAGCACCGGGACAGAGAATCAGCTCCAGCATTTT. Residues: CASSTGTENQLQHF.

This clonotype was found a few times. The chain joins TRBV2 to TRBJ1-5; no reliable D call. The germline CDR1 and CDR2 sequences are SNHLY and FYNNEI. V was cut by 3 bases and J by 3 bases, with 12 bases left in between. This CDR3 contains 15 residues. CDR3 region: CASSEERRFNQPQHF. As DNA, the CDR3 is TGTGCCAGCAGTGAGGAGAGACGCTTCAATCAGCCCCAGCATTTT. The variable domain in full, completed from reference TRBV2 and TRBJ1-5, reads EPEVTQTPSHQVTQMGQEVILRCVPISNHLYFYWYRQILGQKVEFLVSFYNNEISEKSEIFDDQFSVERPDGSNFTLKIRSTKLEDSAMYFCASSEERRFNQPQHFGDGTRLSIL.

There are a few counts of this clonotype. The chain joins TRBV10-1 to TRBJ2-5, with D perhaps TRBD2 (5 bases). Germline V gives CDR1 WNHNN, CDR2 SYGVQD (reference sequence). Trimming removed 11 bases from V and 11 bases from J, with 18 bases in between. The CDR3 contains 11 residues. CDR3 coding DNA: TGCGCCCCCCGTTTAAATAGGGAGCAGTACTTC. It yields the protein CAPRLNREQYF.

The chain uses TRBV6-2 or TRBV6-3 and TRBJ2-7; D is unclear. Germline V gene data show CDR1 as MNHEY and CDR2 as SVGEGT. This CDR3 spans 13 amino acids. V was clipped by 4 bases and J by 6 bases, with 13 bases between them. The CDR3 coding sequence is TGTGCCAGCAGTTTGGCTCCCGCCTTCGAGCAGTACTTC. Translated, it gives CASSLAPAFEQYF.

V is TRBV20-1 and J is TRBJ1-1; tentative D call: TRBD1 (5 bases). The CDR3 covers 13 residues. The V end was cut by 4 bases, the J end by 1 base, with 10 bases between. Germline CDR1 and CDR2: DFQATT and SNEGSKA (reference sequence). In nucleotides, the CDR3 is TGCAGTGCTAAGCCCGGGGGGAACACTGAAGCTTTCTTT. This sequence encodes CSAKPGGNTEAFF.

The V and J genes are TRBV29-1 and TRBJ1-4; 11 positions agree with TRBD1. The CDR3 covers 14 residues. V dropped 4 bases and J dropped 8; count of bases not matched to a gene: 6. Germline V gives CDR1 SQVTM, CDR2 ANQGSEA. CDR3 coding DNA: TGCAGCGTTGCGGGGGGACAGGGGGGGGAAAAACTGTTTTTT. Encoded protein: CSVAGGQGGEKLFF.

About this clonotype: Germline is not matched at one junction end, which may reflect a read error. CDR3 loop: CASSYRDRGKYEQYF. CDR3 DNA sequence: TGTGCCAGCAGCTATCGGGACAGGGGAAAATACGAGCAATACTTC. The V and J genes are TRBV11-2 and TRBJ2-7; 10 bases fit TRBD1. The CDR3 covers 15 residues. CDR1 and CDR2 from the germline V gene are SGHAT and FQNNGV.

A few counts support this clonotype. The gene calls are TRBV12-3 or TRBV12-4 and TRBJ1-4, with a possible D match to TRBD1 (5 bases). CDR3 length equals 14 residues. Between the trimmed V and J ends, which lost 6 bases and 2 bases, there was a span of 10 bases. CDR3 DNA: TGTGCCAGCAGCTCGACAGTCACTAATGAAAAACTGTTTTTT. This encodes CASSSTVTNEKLFF.

The V gene is TRBV30, the J gene TRBJ1-2; TRBD1 aligns across 8 bases. Germline CDR1 reads GTSNPN; CDR2 reads SVGIG (reference sequence). The CDR3 extends over 12 amino acids. Losses at the gene ends were 4 bases for V and 8 bases for J; bases not matched to a gene: 6. The DNA for the CDR3 is TGTGCCTGGACGACGGACAGGGACGGCTACACCTTC. Residues: CAWTTDRDGYTF. The full variable domain, rest sourced from reference TRBV30 and TRBJ1-2, is SQTIHQWPATLVQPVGSPLSLECTVEGTSNPNLYWYRQAAGRGLQLLFYSVGIGQISSEVPQNLSASRPQDRQFILSSKKLLLSDSGFYLCAWTTDRDGYTFGSGTRLTVV.

This chain links TRBV9 with TRBJ2-2, with 8 bases lining up with TRBD1. There are 16 residues in the CDR3. In germline, CDR1 is SGDLS, CDR2 YYNGEE. Germline trimming cut 0 bases from V and 1 base from J; bases unmatched to any gene: 2. The chain's CDR3 is CASSVAGTGNTGELFF. CDR3 nucleotide sequence: TGTGCCAGCAGCGTAGCCGGGACAGGGAACACCGGGGAGCTGTTTTTT.

This chain joins TRBV20-1 and TRBJ2-4; TRBD1 agrees at 7 bases. The closer fit of TRBJ2-7 to the DNA end suggests the J call may be wrong. From germline, CDR1 is DFQATT and CDR2 SNEGSKA (reference sequence). The CDR3 has 14 residues. CDR3 DNA: TGCAGTGCTAGAGTGTACAGGGGTTCGGTCGAGCAGTACTTC. As protein: CSARVYRGSVEQYF.

V is TRBV6-4 and J is TRBJ1-2; tentatively, D is TRBD1 (6 bases). The CDR3 sequence is 15 residues long. The germline V and J ends were trimmed by 3 bases and 4 bases, with 15 bases remaining between them. Per the germline V gene, CDR1 is MRHNA and CDR2 is SNTAGT. The CDR3, as DNA: TGTGCCAGCAGTGAGGTTGCAGGGGATAGCTATGGCTACACCTTC. Amino acids: CASSEVAGDSYGYTF.